Each of the 30 T cell receptor beta chains below was sequenced from the same sample in a study of shared clonotypes between healthy human individuals. Only in-frame clones appear in the TCRdb table, and some are missing; sequencing was by immunoSEQ multiplex PCR. Of approximately 1.5 million clones listed, 98% are singletons. Material: naive CD4+ T cells sorted from blood. The sample's subset: CD45RA+ positively selected. These receptor sequences come from a man aged 25-45 years in good health.

The chain couples TRBV19 to TRBJ2-5, with 7 bases that match TRBD1. With 5 bases clipped from V and 2 bases from J, the junction kept 8 bases outside the gene matches. CDR1 and CDR2 from the germline V gene are LNHDA and SQIVND (reference sequence). This CDR3 has 15 residues. CDR3 loop: CASSRRTGQQETQYF. The CDR3 coding sequence is TGTGCCAGTAGTCGCCGGACAGGTCAGCAAGAGACCCAGTACTTC.

This clone was observed once. The chain carries TRBV18 and TRBJ2-1, with 13 bases lining up with TRBD2. CDR1 is KGHSH, CDR2 LQKENI, per germline. V dropped 3 bases and J dropped 5; count of bases not matched to a gene: 4. This CDR3 spans 16 amino acids. CDR3 in DNA: TGTGCCAGCTCACCGTCGGGACTAGCGGGACACAATGAGCAGTTCTTC. Amino acid sequence: CASSPSGLAGHNEQFF.

The chain employs TRBV9 and TRBJ2-1; 7 positions match TRBD2. Losses at the gene ends were 4 bases for V and 2 bases for J; bases not matched to a gene: 9. CDR1 SGDLS and CDR2 YYNGEE come from the germline V gene. This CDR3 is built from 16 residues. In DNA, the CDR3 is TGTGCCAGCAGCCTGGGGGGTAGCGGGCCCTACAATGAGCAGTTCTTC. Protein sequence: CASSLGGSGPYNEQFF.

CDR3 sequence reads: CASSSQASSADTQYF. The CDR3 DNA follows: TGTGCCAGCAGCTCCCAGGCGTCTTCCGCGGATACGCAGTATTTT. The V gene is TRBV7-2, the J gene TRBJ2-3; unclear D gene. Germline V gene lookup returns CDR1 SGHTA and CDR2 FQGNSA. The CDR3 loop spans 15 amino acids. Deletions cut 4 bases from V and 6 bases from J, with 17 bases between.

The chain uses TRBV2 and TRBJ2-3, with D possibly matching TRBD1 (6 bases). The length of the CDR3 is 16 residues. Trimming took 4 bases from V and 0 from J, leaving 14 bases between them. Germline assignment: CDR1 SNHLY and CDR2 FYNNEI. CDR3 nucleotide sequence: TGTGCCAGCAGTGGGGGGCCGAGGGAAAGCACAGATACGCAGTATTTT. Its protein product is CASSGGPRESTDTQYF.

The chain couples TRBV27 to TRBJ2-7; D not certain. The CDR3 has 15 residues. CDR1 is MNHEY and CDR2 is SMNVEV in the germline V gene (reference sequence). Trimming removed 2 bases at V and 3 bases at J, with 14 bases between. The CDR3 is CASSLLGGEIYEQYF. In nucleotides, the CDR3 is TGTGCCAGCAGTTTACTAGGTGGAGAGATCTACGAGCAGTACTTC.

In DNA form, the CDR3 reads TGTGCCAGCAGCTTAGTTCCGGGGGAGACCCAGTACTTC. Amino acid sequence: CASSLVPGETQYF. The chain uses TRBV11-3 and TRBJ2-5; tentative D call: TRBD2 (5 bases). Trimming shortened V by 1 base and J by 5 bases, and 8 bases separated the two germline ends. Germline-derived CDR1 and CDR2 are SGHNT and YENEEA. The CDR3 length is 13 residues.

The chain links TRBV5-4 to TRBJ2-7, with D unclear. CDR3 length equals 10 residues. Germline CDR1 reads SGHNT; CDR2 reads YYREEE (reference sequence). Trimming took off 7 bases at V and 5 bases at J, with 7 bases between the two ends. The CDR3 sequence: CASGANEQYF. DNA of the CDR3: TGTGCCAGCGGCGCCAACGAGCAGTACTTC.

The V gene is TRBV5-1, the J gene TRBJ1-1, with 7 nucleotides matching TRBD1. This CDR3 is built from 16 residues. CDR1 and CDR2 from the germline V gene are SGHRS and YFSETQ. V shed 0 bases and J 4 bases; nucleotides not matched to a gene: 9. The CDR3 region is CASSLETGASGTEAFF. CDR3 sequence (DNA): TGCGCCAGCAGCTTGGAAACAGGGGCTTCTGGCACTGAAGCTTTCTTT.

Concerning this clone itself: The same CDR3 also results from other DNA sequences found in this sample. This chain uses TRBV18 with TRBJ2-5; D not resolved. The ends were cut back, 2 bases at V and 2 bases at J, with 6 bases in the middle. CDR3 length: 13 residues. Looked up from germline, CDR1 is KGHSH and CDR2 is LQKENI. CDR3 sequence (DNA): TGTGCCAGCTCACCAGGACCTCAAGAGACCCAGTACTTC. As protein: CASSPGPQETQYF.

This sequence joins TRBV4-1 and TRBJ2-5, with D hard to call. The end of the DNA is better explained by TRBJ2-7, so the J call may be wrong. Per germline, CDR1 MGHRA and CDR2 YSYEKL. The CDR3 loop spans 12 amino acids. The CDR3 sequence is CASSPFLGEQYF. The CDR3 bases are TGCGCCAGCAGCCCTTTCCTGGGCGAGCAGTACTTC.

The J gene is TRBJ2-7, the V gene TRBV19, with 10 bases that match TRBD2. The CDR3 runs to 17 residues. V dropped 3 bases and J dropped 2; count of bases not matched to a gene: 10. Germline loops: CDR1 LNHDA, CDR2 SQIVND (reference sequence). The chain's CDR3 is CASSISSGSFKAYEQYF. CDR3 DNA sequence: TGTGCCAGTAGTATCTCTAGCGGGAGTTTTAAGGCCTACGAGCAGTACTTC.

The chain combines TRBV7-8 with TRBJ2-3, with 7 positions matching TRBD2. Germline CDR1 SGHVS, CDR2 FQNEAQ. The CDR3 spans 14 residues. After removal of 5 bases from V and 2 bases from J, the junction contained 4 bases not matched to a gene. The CDR3 sequence is CASSGRATTDTQYF. Written as DNA, the CDR3 is TGTGCCAGCAGCGGGAGGGCCACCACAGATACGCAGTATTTT.

J is TRBJ2-1 and V is TRBV5-1; TRBD1 is a possible D gene (5 bases). CDR3 size: 12 residues. V dropped 0 bases and J dropped 12 bases, with 10 bases sitting between them. Germline CDR1 SGHRS, CDR2 YFSETQ. The CDR3 nucleotides read TGCGCCAGCAGCTTGGAATCAGGGATGCAGTTCTTC. This encodes CASSLESGMQFF.

The genes are TRBV15 and TRBJ1-2; 10 nucleotides match TRBD1. The V gene's germline CDR1 is LNHNV and CDR2 YYDKDF (reference sequence). Trimming cost V 0 bases and J 8 bases; bases outside gene matches: 6. CDR3 length: 15 amino acids. Written as DNA, the CDR3 is TGTGCCACCAGCAGAGATAGGGGGACAGGGGTAGGCTACACCTTC. This encodes CATSRDRGTGVGYTF.

The chain uses TRBV7-2 and TRBJ2-1; 7 bases are a match to TRBD2. Germline V gives CDR1 SGHTA, CDR2 FQGNSA. Trimming took 5 bases from V and 4 from J; bases not matched to a gene: 8. The CDR3 sequence is 15 residues long. CDR3 DNA: TGTGCCAGCAGCCGGACTAGTGGGGATTACAATGAGCAGTTCTTC. It yields the protein CASSRTSGDYNEQFF.

The gene calls are TRBV18 and TRBJ1-4, with D unresolved. Germline CDR1 and CDR2: KGHSH and LQKENI. The V gene lost 6 bases and the J gene lost 8 bases, with 13 bases spanning the gap. This CDR3 has 13 residues. CDR3 DNA sequence: TGTGCCAGCTCCGACTCGGTGGTAGAAAAACTGTTTTTT. Translation: CASSDSVVEKLFF.

The chain carries TRBV18 and TRBJ1-2; 10 bases agree with TRBD1. The CDR3 has 16 residues. V trimming: 3 bases; J trimming: 1 base; junction bases outside the gene matches: 5. Per germline, CDR1 KGHSH and CDR2 LQKENI. CDR3 amino acids: CASSPAGTGVNYGYTF. The CDR3 DNA sequence: TGTGCCAGCTCACCTGCCGGGACAGGGGTTAACTATGGCTACACCTTC.

The V and J genes are TRBV5-1 and TRBJ2-6, with a weak D call TRBD1 (5 bases). Germline V gives CDR1 SGHRS, CDR2 YFSETQ. V was clipped by 4 bases and J by 4 bases, with 15 bases between them. The CDR3 is made up of 16 amino acids. CDR3 residues: CASSIAQGRGANVLTF. The CDR3 DNA is TGCGCCAGCAGCATAGCCCAGGGCCGGGGGGCCAACGTCCTGACTTTC.

V usage is TRBV5-1 and J usage is TRBJ2-7, with D possibly matching TRBD2 (5 bases). The CDR3 sequence is 12 residues long. The germline CDR1 and CDR2 sequences are SGHRS and YFSETQ. Trimming pared 4 bases from V and 6 bases from J, leaving 11 bases between. In DNA, the CDR3 is TGCGCCAGCAGCCACGGGGTCGGCGAGCAGTACTTC. Amino acids: CASSHGVGEQYF.

The V and J genes are TRBV14 and TRBJ1-1; no definite D call. Trimming left V 0 bases short and J 0 bases short, with 14 bases between. This CDR3 spans 17 amino acids. Germline CDR1 is SGHDN and CDR2 is FVKESK. CDR3: CASSQELKGQMNTEAFF. The CDR3 DNA is TGTGCCAGCAGCCAAGAGTTGAAGGGTCAAATGAACACTGAAGCTTTCTTT.

A single count supports this clone. This chain uses TRBV5-1 with TRBJ2-2; no clear D gene. Germline V lookup: CDR1 SGHRS, CDR2 YFSETQ. CDR3 length equals 16 residues. Trimming stripped 0 bases from V and 3 bases from J, with 12 bases between. The CDR3 DNA sequence: TGCGCCAGCAGCTTGGCGAGTGGGCCGGACACCGGGGAGCTGTTTTTT. Protein: CASSLASGPDTGELFF.

In regard to this clone: Its ends do not fully match the called genes, so a read error is possible. The rearrangement links TRBV28 to TRBJ2-3; 7 bases line up with TRBD1. In germline, CDR1 is MDHEN, CDR2 SYDVKM. The CDR3 covers 16 residues. The CDR3 region has the DNA TGTGCCAGCAACTTACAGGGGTTAGGAAGGATTCACCATCCTAGTTTT. This codes for CASNLQGLGRIHHPSF.

The V call is TRBV6-6, the J call TRBJ1-2; TRBD1 aligns across 7 bases. Per the germline V gene, CDR1 is MNHNY and CDR2 is SVGAGI (reference sequence). This CDR3 comprises 15 residues. V was pared by 0 bases and J by 3 bases, with 4 bases of the junction left unmatched. The CDR3 loop is CASSYSNQGDYGYTF. The CDR3 DNA reads as TGTGCCAGCAGTTACTCTAATCAGGGGGACTATGGCTACACCTTC.

The V and J genes are TRBV7-2 and TRBJ2-7, with D tentatively TRBD2 (5 bases). CDR1 SGHTA and CDR2 FQGNSA come from the germline V gene. Between the trimmed V and J ends, which lost 5 bases and 3 bases, there was a span of 17 bases. This CDR3 comprises 15 residues. The CDR3 DNA reads TGTGCCAGCAGCGGCTCAGTTGCCGGGAACTACGAGCAGTACTTC. Translating gives CASSGSVAGNYEQYF.

The chain combines TRBV2 with TRBJ2-7, with D perhaps matching TRBD2 (6 bases). Germline CDR1 and CDR2: SNHLY and FYNNEI. Trimming removed 4 bases at V and 2 bases at J, with 24 bases between. The CDR3 contains 18 residues. The CDR3: CASSVRLVGWRRTYEQYF. CDR3 sequence (DNA): TGTGCCAGCAGTGTGAGACTAGTTGGGTGGAGACGTACCTACGAGCAGTACTTC.

The rearrangement joins TRBV7-9 to TRBJ2-1; 12 positions match TRBD2. The germline V gene encodes CDR1 SEHNR and CDR2 FQNEAQ (reference sequence). V trimming: 2 bases; J trimming: 6 bases; junction bases outside the gene matches: 8. The CDR3 spans 17 residues. The CDR3 bases are TGTGCCAGCAGCTTACCCCGACTAGCGGGAGCTTCCAATGAGCAGTTCTTC. Protein sequence: CASSLPRLAGASNEQFF.

The V and J genes are TRBV6-1 and TRBJ1-1; D unclear. V lost 2 bases to trimming and J lost 7 bases, with 14 bases between them. Germline V gives CDR1 MNHNS, CDR2 SASEGT. The CDR3 loop spans 14 amino acids. DNA for the CDR3: TGTGCCAGCAGTGAATGGCTCGGGGTGAGTGAAGCTTTCTTT. Translation gives CASSEWLGVSEAFF.

The chain has TRBV2 and TRBJ2-3; D ambiguous. CDR3 length equals 11 residues. Trimming stripped 2 bases from V and 6 bases from J, with 3 bases between. CDR1 SNHLY and CDR2 FYNNEI come from the germline V gene. CDR3 coding DNA: TGTGCCAGCAGTGAAAGGGATACGCAGTATTTT. This translates into CASSERDTQYF.

This chain's CDR3 is CASSETVIQPQHF. CDR3 nucleotides: TGTGCCAGCAGTGAAACGGTAATTCAGCCCCAGCATTTT. The chain couples TRBV6-1 to TRBJ1-5, with D hard to call. Germline V lookup: CDR1 MNHNS, CDR2 SASEGT. CDR3 length: 13 amino acids. Trimming took off 2 bases at V and 6 bases at J, with 8 bases between the two ends.